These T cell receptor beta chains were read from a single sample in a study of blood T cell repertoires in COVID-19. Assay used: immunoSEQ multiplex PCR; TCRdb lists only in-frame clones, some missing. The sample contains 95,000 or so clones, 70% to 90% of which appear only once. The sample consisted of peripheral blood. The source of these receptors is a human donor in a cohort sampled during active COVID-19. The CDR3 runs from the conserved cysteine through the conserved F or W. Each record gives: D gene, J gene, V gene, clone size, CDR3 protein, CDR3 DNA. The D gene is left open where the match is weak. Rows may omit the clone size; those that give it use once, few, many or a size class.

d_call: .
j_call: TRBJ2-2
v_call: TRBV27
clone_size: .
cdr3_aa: CASRTVGNTGELFF
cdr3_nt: TGTGCCAGCAGAACGGTCGGGAACACCGGGGAGCTGTTTTTT

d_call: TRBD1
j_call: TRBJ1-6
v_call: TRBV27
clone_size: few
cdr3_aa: CASAPGDRGNSPLHF
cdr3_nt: TGTGCCAGCGCACCCGGGGACAGGGGGAATTCACCCCTCCACTTT

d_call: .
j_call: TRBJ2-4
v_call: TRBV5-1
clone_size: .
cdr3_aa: CASSLDSGAKNIQYF
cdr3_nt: TGCGCCAGCAGCTTGGATAGCGGAGCCAAAAACATTCAGTACTTC

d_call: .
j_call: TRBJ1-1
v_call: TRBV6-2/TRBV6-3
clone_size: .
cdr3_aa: CASSYSADTEAFF
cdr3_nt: TGTGCCAGCAGTTACTCGGCGGACACTGAAGCTTTCTTT

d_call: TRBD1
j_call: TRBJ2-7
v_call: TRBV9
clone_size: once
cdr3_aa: CASSVLSGGNEQYF
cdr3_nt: TGTGCCAGCAGCGTTCTTTCAGGGGGCAACGAGCAGTACTTC

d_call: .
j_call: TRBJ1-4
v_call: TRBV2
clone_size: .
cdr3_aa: CASSEPRTALKLFF
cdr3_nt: TGTGCCAGCAGCGAACCTCGGACAGCCCTCAAACTGTTTTTT

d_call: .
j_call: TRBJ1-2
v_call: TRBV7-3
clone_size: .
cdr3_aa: CASSFSKNYGYTF
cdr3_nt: TGTGCCAGCAGCTTTTCCAAAAACTATGGCTACACCTTC

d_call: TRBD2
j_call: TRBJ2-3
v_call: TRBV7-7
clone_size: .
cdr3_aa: CASSLAGALTDTQYF
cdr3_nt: TGTGCTAGCAGCTTAGCGGGGGCCCTCACAGATACGCAGTATTTT

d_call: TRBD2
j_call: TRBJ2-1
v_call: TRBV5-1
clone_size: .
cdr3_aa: CASSLMTSGGGDEQFF
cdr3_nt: TGCGCCAGCAGCTTGATGACTAGCGGGGGTGGTGATGAGCAGTTCTTC

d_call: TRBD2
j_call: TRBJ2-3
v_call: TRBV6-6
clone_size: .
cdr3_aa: CASSNELAAYSDTQYF
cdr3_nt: TGTGCCAGCAGTAACGAACTAGCGGCGTACTCAGATACGCAGTATTTT

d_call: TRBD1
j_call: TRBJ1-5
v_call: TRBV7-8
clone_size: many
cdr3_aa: CASSSDRASNQPQHF
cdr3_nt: TGTGCCAGCAGTTCCGACAGGGCATCCAATCAGCCCCAGCATTTT

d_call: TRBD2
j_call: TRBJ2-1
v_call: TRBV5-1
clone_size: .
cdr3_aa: CASSLGGLAGNEQFF
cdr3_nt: TGCGCCAGCAGCTTGGGAGGGCTAGCGGGGAATGAGCAGTTCTTC

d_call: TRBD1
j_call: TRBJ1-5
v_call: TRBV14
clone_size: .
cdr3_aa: CASSRQGRNQPQHF
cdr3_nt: TGTGCCAGCAGCCGACAGGGTAGAAATCAGCCCCAGCATTTT

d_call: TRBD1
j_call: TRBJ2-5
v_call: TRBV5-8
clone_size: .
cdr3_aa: CASREEPTGRETQYF
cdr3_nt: TGTGCCAGCAGAGAGGAGCCGACAGGGCGAGAGACCCAGTACTTC

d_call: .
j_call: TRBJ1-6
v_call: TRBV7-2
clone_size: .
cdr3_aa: CASSRDFLNSPLHF
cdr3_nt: TGTGCCAGCAGCCGGGACTTTTTAAATTCACCCCTCCACTTT

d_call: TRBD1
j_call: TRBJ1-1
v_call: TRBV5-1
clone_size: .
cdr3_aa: CASSPRQGVNTEAFF
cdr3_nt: TGCGCCAGCAGCCCCAGACAGGGTGTGAACACTGAAGCTTTCTTT

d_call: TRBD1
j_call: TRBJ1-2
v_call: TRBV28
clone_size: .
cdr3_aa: CASTAGTGEYYGYTF
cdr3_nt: TGTGCCAGCACCGCCGGGACAGGGGAATACTATGGCTACACCTTC

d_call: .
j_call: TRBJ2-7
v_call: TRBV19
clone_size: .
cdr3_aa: CASSGDFYEQYF
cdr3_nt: TGTGCCAGTAGCGGGGACTTCTACGAGCAGTACTTC

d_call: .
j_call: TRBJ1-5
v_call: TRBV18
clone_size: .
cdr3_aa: CASSPREDQPQHF
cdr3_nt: TGTGCCAGCTCTCCTCGAGAGGATCAGCCCCAGCATTTT

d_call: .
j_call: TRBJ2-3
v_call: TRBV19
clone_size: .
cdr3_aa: CASSGGRTDTQYF
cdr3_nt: TGTGCCAGTTCCGGGGGGCGCACAGATACGCAGTATTTT

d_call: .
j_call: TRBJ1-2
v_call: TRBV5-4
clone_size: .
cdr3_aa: CASSFSGSGHGYTF
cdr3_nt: TGTGCCAGCAGCTTTTCAGGGTCGGGCCATGGCTACACCTTC

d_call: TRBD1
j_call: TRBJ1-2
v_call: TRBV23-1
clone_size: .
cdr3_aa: CASSQSYGTGLFPNGYTF
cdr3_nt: TGCGCCAGCAGTCAATCGTATGGGACAGGGCTTTTCCCTAATGGCTACACCTTC

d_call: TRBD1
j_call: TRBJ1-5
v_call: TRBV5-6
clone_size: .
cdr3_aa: CASSSTGGLANQPQHF
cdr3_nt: TGTGCCAGCAGCTCGACAGGGGGCCTCGCCAATCAGCCCCAGCATTTT

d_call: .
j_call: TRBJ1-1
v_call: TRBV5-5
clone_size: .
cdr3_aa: CASSLASQGLTEAFF
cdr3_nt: TGTGCCAGCAGCTTGGCATCTCAGGGGTTGACTGAAGCTTTCTTT

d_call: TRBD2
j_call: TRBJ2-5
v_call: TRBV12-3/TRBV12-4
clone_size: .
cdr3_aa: CASKRGQETQYF
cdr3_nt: TGTGCCAGCAAGCGGGGCCAAGAGACCCAGTACTTC

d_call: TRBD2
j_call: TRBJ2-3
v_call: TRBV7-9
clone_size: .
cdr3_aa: CASSLDGLAGDTQYF
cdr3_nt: TGTGCCAGCAGCTTAGACGGACTAGCTGGCGATACGCAGTATTTT

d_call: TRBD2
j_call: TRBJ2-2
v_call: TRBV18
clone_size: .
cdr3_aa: CASSFLAGHTGELFF
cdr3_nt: TGTGCCAGCTCATTTCTAGCGGGGCACACCGGGGAGCTGTTTTTT

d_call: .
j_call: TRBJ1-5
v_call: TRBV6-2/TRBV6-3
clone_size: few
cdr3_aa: CASSYNGFRQSGQPQHF
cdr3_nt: TGTGCCAGCAGTTATAACGGTTTCCGGCAGTCGGGTCAGCCCCAGCATTTT

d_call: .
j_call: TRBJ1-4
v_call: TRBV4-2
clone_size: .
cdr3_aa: CASSRGLYEKLFF
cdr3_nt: TGTGCCAGCAGCCGAGGGTTGTATGAAAAACTGTTTTTT

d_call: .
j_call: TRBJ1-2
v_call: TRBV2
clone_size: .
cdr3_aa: CASKSQQIDYGYTF
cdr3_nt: TGTGCCAGCAAATCCCAACAGATTGACTATGGCTACACCTTC

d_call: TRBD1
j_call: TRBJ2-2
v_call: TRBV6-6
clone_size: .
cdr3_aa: CASSRDRATGELFF
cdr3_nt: TGTGCCAGCAGTCGGGACAGGGCCACCGGGGAGCTGTTTTTT

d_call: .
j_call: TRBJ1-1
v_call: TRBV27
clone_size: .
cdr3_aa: CASSPQGGTEAFF
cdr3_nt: TGTGCCAGCAGCCCACAAGGGGGCACTGAAGCTTTCTTT

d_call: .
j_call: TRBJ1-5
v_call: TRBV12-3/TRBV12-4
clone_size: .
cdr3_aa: CASSLRENQPQHF
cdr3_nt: TGTGCCAGCAGTTTGCGGGAAAATCAGCCCCAGCATTTT

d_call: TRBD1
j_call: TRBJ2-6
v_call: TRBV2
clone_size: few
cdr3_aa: CASSPDRGAGANVLTF
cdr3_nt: TGTGCCAGCAGTCCGGACAGGGGCGCAGGGGCCAACGTCCTGACTTTC

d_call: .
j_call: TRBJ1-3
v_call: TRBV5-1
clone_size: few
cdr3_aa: CASSLPDSSGNTIYF
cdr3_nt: TGCGCCAGCAGCTTGCCAGACAGCTCTGGAAACACCATATATTTT

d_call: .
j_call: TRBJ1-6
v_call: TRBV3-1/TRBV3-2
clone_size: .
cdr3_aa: CASSHQGSIYNSPLHF
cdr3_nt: TGTGCCAGCAGCCACCAGGGATCGATCTATAATTCACCCCTCCACTTT